This T cell receptor (beta chain) was identified in a study of vaccination effects on CD4 cells after COVID-19. General observations from the study: Clones induced by infection and by vaccine showed marked clonal contraction late after vaccination.

The repertoire was sequenced with immunoSEQ multiplex PCR; TCRdb's copy has only in-frame clones and lacks some. The sample has tens of thousands of clones, more than 60% seen once. Culture proceeded for 10 days, and CD4+ T cells were then isolated. The person had a PCR-confirmed SARS-CoV-2 infection during March to December 2020. Comments on this clone: Its antigen is undetermined.

The junction had 1 base not matched to a gene; V was cut back by 2 bases and J by 4 bases. In germline, CDR1 is SNHLY, CDR2 FYNNEI. This CDR3 contains 14 residues. Sequenced material: CD4+ T cells from PBMCs cultured without peptide, taken before COVID-19 vaccination. The chain joins TRBV2 to TRBJ1-5; TRBD1 matches 8 bases. This clonotype was obtained from a human donor who had a prior SARS-CoV-2 infection. The chain's CDR3 is CASSEWDRNQPQHF. CDR3 bases: TGTGCCAGCAGTGAATGGGACAGGAATCAGCCCCAGCATTTT.